This T cell receptor beta chain was recovered during a study of CD8+CD57+ T cells in acquired aplastic anemia. Findings of the study overall: Roughly 31 was the count of CD8+ CDR3 sequences that patients shared with controls.

Profiles of TCR beta VDJ and CDR3 were generated from a genomic DNA template. In TCRdb, the reads were re-called with MiXCR into one record per CDR3 protein. The data show roughly 120,000 distinct CDR3 sequences, with roughly 55% seen just once and 25% to 35% held by the top ten. For sequencing, patients were chosen who had shown expansion of CD8+CD57+ cells by flow cytometry. Prior therapy had not been administered to any patient at the time of blood sampling. Points on this clonotype: The antigen is unknown.

Trimming took 4 bases from V and 4 from J, leaving 13 bases between them. The CDR3 totals 14 residues. The germline gives CDR1 SGHDN, CDR2 FVKESK. The source is a human donor with aplastic anemia. The sequenced sample consisted of sorted CD4+, CD8+, or CD8+CD57+ T cells (not recorded which) from PBMCs. V gene TRBV14 combines with J gene TRBJ1-1; possible D gene TRBD1, 5 bases. CDR3 nucleotide sequence: TGTGCCAGCAGCCTAAAAATGGGGCCCACTGAAGCTTTCTTT. It encodes CASSLKMGPTEAFF.